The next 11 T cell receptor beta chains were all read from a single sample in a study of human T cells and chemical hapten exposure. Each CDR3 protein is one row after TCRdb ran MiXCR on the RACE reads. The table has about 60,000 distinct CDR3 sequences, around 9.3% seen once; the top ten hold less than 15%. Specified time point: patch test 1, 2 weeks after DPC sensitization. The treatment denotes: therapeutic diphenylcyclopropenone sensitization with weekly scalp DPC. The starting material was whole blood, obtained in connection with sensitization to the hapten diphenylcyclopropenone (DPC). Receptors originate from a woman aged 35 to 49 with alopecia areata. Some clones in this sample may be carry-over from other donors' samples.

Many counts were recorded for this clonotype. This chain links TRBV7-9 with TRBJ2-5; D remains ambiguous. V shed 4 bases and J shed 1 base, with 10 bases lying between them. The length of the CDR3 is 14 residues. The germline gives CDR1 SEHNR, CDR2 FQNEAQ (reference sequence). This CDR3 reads CASSSGPTQETQYF. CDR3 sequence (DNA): TGTGCCAGCAGCTCCGGGCCCACCCAAGAGACCCAGTACTTC.

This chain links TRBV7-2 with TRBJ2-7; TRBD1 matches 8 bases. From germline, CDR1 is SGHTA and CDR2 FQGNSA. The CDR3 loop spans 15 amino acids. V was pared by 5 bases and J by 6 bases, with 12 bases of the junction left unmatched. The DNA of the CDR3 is TGTGCCAGCAGCCCGGGACAGGCCCTTTTGGGCGAGCAGTACTTC. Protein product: CASSPGQALLGEQYF.

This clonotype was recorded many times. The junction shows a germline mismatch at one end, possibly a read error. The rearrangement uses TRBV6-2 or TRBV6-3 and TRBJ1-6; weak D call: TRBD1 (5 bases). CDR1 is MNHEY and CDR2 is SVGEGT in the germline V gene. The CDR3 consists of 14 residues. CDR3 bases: TGTGCCAGCAGTATAAACAGGAATAACTCACCCCTCCACTTT. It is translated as CASSINRNNSPLHF.

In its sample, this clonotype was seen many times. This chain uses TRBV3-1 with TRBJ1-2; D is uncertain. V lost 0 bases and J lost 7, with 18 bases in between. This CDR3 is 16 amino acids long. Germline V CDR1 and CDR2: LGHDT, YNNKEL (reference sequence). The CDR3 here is CASSQEAGWTPFGYTF. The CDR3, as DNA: TGTGCCAGCAGCCAAGAGGCCGGGTGGACTCCTTTTGGCTACACCTTC.

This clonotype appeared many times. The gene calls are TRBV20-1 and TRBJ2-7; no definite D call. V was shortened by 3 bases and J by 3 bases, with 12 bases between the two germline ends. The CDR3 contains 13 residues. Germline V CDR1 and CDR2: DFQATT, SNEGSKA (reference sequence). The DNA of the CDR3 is TGCAGTGCTAGTACTGGGTACGTCTACGAGCAGTACTTC. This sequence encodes CSASTGYVYEQYF.

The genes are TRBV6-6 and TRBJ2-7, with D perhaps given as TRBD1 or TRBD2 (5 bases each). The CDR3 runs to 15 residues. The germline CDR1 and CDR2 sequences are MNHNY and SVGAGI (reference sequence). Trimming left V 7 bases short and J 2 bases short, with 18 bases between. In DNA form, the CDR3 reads TGTGCCAGCACCTACTTCCGGGACGGTGCCTACGAGCAGTACTTC. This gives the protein CASTYFRDGAYEQYF.

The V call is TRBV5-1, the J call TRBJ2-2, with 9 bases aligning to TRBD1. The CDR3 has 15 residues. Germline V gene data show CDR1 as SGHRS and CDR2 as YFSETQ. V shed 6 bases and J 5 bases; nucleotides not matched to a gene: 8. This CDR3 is CASIPPGQGTGELFF. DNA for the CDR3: TGCGCCAGCATCCCCCCGGGACAGGGAACCGGGGAGCTGTTTTTT. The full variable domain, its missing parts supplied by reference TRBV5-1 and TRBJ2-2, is KAGVTQTPRYLIKTRGQQVTLSCSPISGHRSVSWYQQTPGQGLQFLFEYFSETQRNKGNFPGRFSGRQFSNSRSEMNVSTLELGDSALYLCASIPPGQGTGELFFGEGSRLTVL.

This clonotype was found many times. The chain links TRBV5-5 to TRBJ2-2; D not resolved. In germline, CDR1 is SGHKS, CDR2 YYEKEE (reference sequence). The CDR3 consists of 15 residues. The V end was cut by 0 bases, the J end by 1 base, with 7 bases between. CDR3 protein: CASSLGQVNTGELFF. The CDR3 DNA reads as TGTGCCAGCAGCTTGGGCCAGGTGAACACCGGGGAGCTGTTTTTT.

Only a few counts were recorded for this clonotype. The CDR3 nucleotides are TGTGCCACCAGTGAATCGGGGACAGGCAACTATGGCTACACCTTC. Translated, it gives CATSESGTGNYGYTF. This chain links TRBV24-1 with TRBJ1-2, with 8 bases lining up with TRBD1. The CDR3 consists of 15 residues. Trimming cost V 4 bases and J 2 bases; bases outside gene matches: 5. Germline CDR1 KGHDR, CDR2 SFDVKD.

CDR3 sequence reads: CASSQPILTGEEQYF. The DNA for the CDR3 is TGCGCCAGCAGCCAACCCATCCTTACAGGGGAAGAGCAGTACTTC. The chain couples TRBV4-1 to TRBJ2-7; the match to TRBD1 covers 7 bases. Germline trimming cut 2 bases from V and 7 bases from J; bases unmatched to any gene: 11. The germline V gene encodes CDR1 MGHRA and CDR2 YSYEKL. CDR3 length equals 15 residues.

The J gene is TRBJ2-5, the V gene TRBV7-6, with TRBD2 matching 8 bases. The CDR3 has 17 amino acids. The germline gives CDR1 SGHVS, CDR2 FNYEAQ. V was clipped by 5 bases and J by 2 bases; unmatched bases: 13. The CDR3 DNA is TGTGCCAGCAGCGGTGGACTTGCGGGGGGCCTACAAGAGACCCAGTACTTC. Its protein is CASSGGLAGGLQETQYF.